This T cell receptor (beta chain) was observed in a study of OX40 agonist ivuxolimab in advanced cancers. Background on the study: Hepatocellular carcinoma, melanoma, renal cell or head and neck cancer was diagnosed in the dose-escalation patients.

Measured with immunoSEQ multiplex PCR; TCRdb has only the in-frame clones, and not every one. This repertoire shows tens of thousands of clones, about 90% found once; its top ten account for about 5.6%. Trimming cost V 6 bases and J 5 bases; bases outside gene matches: 7. The CDR3 consists of 15 residues. Germline V gene data show CDR1 as LGHNA and CDR2 as YNFKEQ. This sample comprised CD4+ or CD8+ T cells sorted from blood, obtained in a trial of the OX40 agonist ivuxolimab. V usage is TRBV4-2 and J usage is TRBJ2-7, with 13 nucleotides matching TRBD2. This receptor was obtained from an adult with an advanced solid tumor such as melanoma, head and neck, liver or kidney cancer. CDR3 in amino acids: CASRAGTSGTDEQYF. The CDR3 bases are TGTGCCAGCAGGGCCGGGACTAGCGGGACCGACGAGCAGTACTTC.